One sample yielded the 14 T cell receptor beta chains listed below, sequenced in a study of tissue T cells after allogeneic stem cell transplantation. Generated by immunoSEQ multiplex PCR, the TCRdb table keeps only in-frame clones and is missing some. The sample contains around 4,500 clones, roughly three fifths of which appear only once. The time point: mouse harvest day 7 after allogeneic transplant. The graft held 10^6 splenic CD5+ T cells and 10^7 T-cell-depleted bone marrow cells. What was sequenced was spleen. The receptor set was obtained from a female BALB/c mouse given C57BL/6 T cells with graft-versus-host disease after an allogeneic hematopoietic cell transplant.

In regard to this clone: Gene names refer to mouse genes. The sequence runs out 1 residue before the end of the CDR3; the remainder is reconstructed from the germline J gene. The V call is TRBV15, the J call TRBJ2-5; D is undetermined. Per the germline V gene, CDR1 is SGHND and CDR2 is FRSKSL. Trimming cost V 5 bases and J 3 bases, with 9 bases left between them. This CDR3 contains 13 residues. The sequenced part of the CDR3 DNA is TGTGCCAGCAGTCCCGGCGCTCAAGACACCCAGTAC. Amino acid sequence: CASSPGAQDTQY. From start to end, the CDR3 is CASSPGAQDTQYF. Based on the CDR3 plus reference TRBV15 and TRBJ2-5, the full variable domain is DAGVTQTPRHEVAEKGQTIILKCEPVSGHNDLFWYRQTKIQGLELLSYFRSKSLMEDGGAFKDRFKAEMLNSSFSTLKIQPTEPKDSAVYLCASSPGAQDTQYFGPGTRLLVL.

This clone was counted only a few times. Gene names and germline match the mouse. CDR3 DNA (partial): TGTGCTAGCAGGCGGACAGGGGCTTCTGGAAATACGCTCTAT. Amino acids: CASRRTGASGNTLY. The complete CDR3 protein is CASRRTGASGNTLYF. The chain uses TRBV29 and TRBJ1-3; TRBD1 aligns across 9 bases. The CDR3 extends 1 residue past the end of the read, so its final part is completed from the germline J gene. The germline gives CDR1 MSHET, CDR2 SYDVDS. The CDR3 sequence is 15 residues long. J lost 0 bases, V lost 6 bases, and 3 bases had no gene match.

With regard to this clone: Gene names are the mouse ones. The CDR3 extends 1 residue past the end of the read, so its final part is completed from the germline J gene. The rearrangement links TRBV26 to TRBJ2-4, with a possible D match to TRBD1 (5 bases). Between the trimmed V and J ends, which lost 2 bases and 0 bases, there was a span of 6 bases. Germline loops: CDR1 KGHPV, CDR2 FQNQEV (reference sequence). This CDR3 has 14 residues. CDR3 DNA (partial): TGTGCCAGCAGTCTGGACAGTAGTCAAAACACCTTGTAC. Its protein is CASSLDSSQNTLY. The full CDR3 reads CASSLDSSQNTLYF.

This clone appeared a few times. Genes and germline come from the mouse. The DNA ends 1 residue before the CDR3 does, and the rest of the CDR3 is filled in from the germline J gene. This chain connects TRBV16 to TRBJ2-2; TRBD1 matches 10 bases. The CDR3 is made up of 14 amino acids. V gave up 5 bases and J gave up 6 bases; unmatched junction bases: 3. From germline, CDR1 is SGHSA and CDR2 FRNQAP. CDR3 bases read: TGTGCAAGCAGCCCGACAGGGGGCTCCGGGCAGCTCTAC. Encoded protein: CASSPTGGSGQLY. The full CDR3 is CASSPTGGSGQLYF.

This clone was seen a handful of times. The listed genes are named as in mouse. Read sequence stops 1 residue before the CDR3 end, and the germline J gene provides the missing end. The chain recombines TRBV13-3 with TRBJ2-3; 7 bases are a match to TRBD2. V was clipped by 3 bases and J by 1 base; unmatched bases: 8. This CDR3 contains 16 residues. Germline CDR1 NNHDY, CDR2 SYVADS. The DNA read from the CDR3 is TGTGCCAGCAGTGGGTGGGGGGACGCGGGTGCAGAAACGCTGTAT. The encoded protein is CASSGWGDAGAETLY. The full CDR3 protein reads CASSGWGDAGAETLYF.

Of note for this clone: The listed genes are named as in mouse. Coverage ceases 1 residue before the CDR3 finishes, and the germline J gene fills in the end. The chain joins TRBV31 to TRBJ1-2, with D unclear. Trimming removed 0 bases at V and 3 bases at J, with 2 bases between. Germline-derived CDR1 and CDR2 are GKSSPN and SITVG. This CDR3 region has 11 residues. The sequenced part of the CDR3 DNA is TGTGCCTGGAGTCTAGACTCCGACTACACC. The encoded protein is CAWSLDSDYT. The entire CDR3 reads CAWSLDSDYTF.

About this clone: The germline and genes are mouse ones. The read terminates 1 residue ahead of where the CDR3 ends, so the germline J gene completes it. The chain joins TRBV5 to TRBJ2-1; 11 bases are shared with TRBD2. CDR1 and CDR2 from the germline V gene are LGHNA and YNLKQL (reference sequence). This CDR3 is built from 17 residues. Trimming at V came to 1 base and at J to 1 base, leaving 3 bases not matched to a gene. The CDR3 loop reads CASSQVRDWGNYAEQFF. CDR3 bases read: TGTGCCAGCAGCCAAGTCCGGGACTGGGGGAACTATGCTGAGCAGTTC.

This clone was detected only once. Germline and genes: mouse. The read terminates 1 residue ahead of where the CDR3 ends, so the germline J gene completes it. The gene calls are TRBV23 and TRBJ2-4; TRBD2, the table's D call, was not compared with the DNA. The CDR3 runs 16 residues. Germline V gene sequence: CDR1 KGHTA, CDR2 FQNQQP. The CDR3 region is CSSSQFGGPGQNTLYF. The DNA read from the CDR3 is TGCTCCAGCAGTCAATTCGGGGGGCCGGGTCAAAACACCTTGTAC.

Points on this clone: Gene names are mouse gene names. The read ends 1 residue before the CDR3 terminus; that terminus is restored from the germline J gene. The genes are TRBV29 and TRBJ1-1; possible D gene TRBD1, 6 bases. This CDR3 contains 13 residues. The germline V and J ends were trimmed by 8 bases and 4 bases, with 14 bases remaining between them. Germline loops: CDR1 MSHET, CDR2 SYDVDS. The CDR3 region is CASGRGAGTEVFF. CDR3 DNA (partial): TGTGCTAGCGGAAGGGGGGCCGGCACAGAAGTCTTC.

This clone was observed once. A much more abundant neighbour one base away suggests this may be a read error. Gene names follow the mouse nomenclature. The read stops 1 residue short of the end of the CDR3; the missing end is completed from the germline J gene. The V and J genes are TRBV16 and TRBJ2-7, with TRBD1 as a possible D gene (6 bases). CDR1 SGHSA and CDR2 FRNQAP come from the germline V gene. This CDR3 spans 13 amino acids. CDR3 in amino acids: CVSSLGGSYEQYF. The DNA read from the CDR3 is TGTGTAAGCAGCTTAGGGGGCTCCTATGAACAGTAC.

With respect to this clone: Gene names are mouse gene names. Sequencing ends 1 residue short of the CDR3 end; the germline J gene provides the rest. This sequence joins TRBV15 and TRBJ2-3; D unresolved. The ends were cut back, 4 bases at V and 0 bases at J, with 2 bases in the middle. This CDR3 spans 12 amino acids. The germline gives CDR1 SGHND, CDR2 FRSKSL. The CDR3 reads CASSYSAETLYF. Incomplete CDR3 DNA: TGTGCCAGCAGTTACAGTGCAGAAACGCTGTAT.

About this clone itself: One end of the junction is discordant with germline, which a read error may explain. Each gene name is a mouse one. The read is 1 residue too short to cover the CDR3 end, so that end is filled in from the germline J gene. The chain combines TRBV17 with TRBJ1-5, with D hard to call. The CDR3 runs to 12 residues. Per germline, CDR1 MNHDT and CDR2 YYDKIL. The CDR3 region is CASRTNNQAPLF. CDR3 DNA (partial): TGTGCCAGCAGGACGAACAACCAGGCTCCGCTT.

This clone was seen a handful of times. Each gene name is a mouse one. From the germline J gene comes the end of the CDR3, since the read stops 1 residue before it. J is TRBJ2-7 and V is TRBV3, with TRBD1 matching over 11 bases. The CDR3 spans 13 residues. Looked up from germline, CDR1 is SNHLY and CDR2 is FYNGKV (reference sequence). The ends lost 4 bases at V and 6 bases at J; junction bases unmatched: 2. Partial CDR3 DNA: TGTGCCAGCAGCTGGGACAGGGGGGGTGAACAGTAC. This gives the protein CASSWDRGGEQY. In full, the CDR3 reads CASSWDRGGEQYF.

Details on this clone: Gene names are mouse gene names. Partial CDR3 DNA: TGTGCCAGCAGTGGGGACAGGGGGCTTGAACAGTAC. Translation gives CASSGDRGLEQY. The whole CDR3 reads CASSGDRGLEQYF. The chain combines TRBV13-1 with TRBJ2-7; TRBD1 matches at 12 bases. The read stops 1 residue short of the end of the CDR3; the missing end is completed from the germline J gene. Germline lookup yields CDR1 NSHNY and CDR2 SYGAGN. The CDR3 runs to 13 residues. The V and J ends lost 3 bases and 6 bases, in that order; junction bases with no gene match: 1.